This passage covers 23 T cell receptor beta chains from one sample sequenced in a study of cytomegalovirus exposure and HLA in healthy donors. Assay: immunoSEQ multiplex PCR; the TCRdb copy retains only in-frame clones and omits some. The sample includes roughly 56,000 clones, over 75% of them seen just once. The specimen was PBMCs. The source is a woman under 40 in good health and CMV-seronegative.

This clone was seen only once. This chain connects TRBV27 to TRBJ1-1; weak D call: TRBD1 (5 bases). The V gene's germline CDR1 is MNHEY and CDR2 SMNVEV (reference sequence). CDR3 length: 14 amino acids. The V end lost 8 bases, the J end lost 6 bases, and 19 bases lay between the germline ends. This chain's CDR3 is CASAPIGGRPEAFF. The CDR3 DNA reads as TGTGCCAGCGCCCCGATCGGGGGAAGGCCTGAAGCTTTCTTT.

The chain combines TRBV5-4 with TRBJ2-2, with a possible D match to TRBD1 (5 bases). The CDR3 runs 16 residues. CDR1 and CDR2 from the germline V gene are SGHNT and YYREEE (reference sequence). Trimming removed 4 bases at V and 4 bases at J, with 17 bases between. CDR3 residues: CASSDDRKKATGELFF. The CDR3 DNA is TGTGCCAGCAGCGATGACAGAAAGAAGGCCACCGGGGAGCTGTTTTTT.

In DNA form, the CDR3 reads TGTGCCAGCAGTGAAGGCAGACTCACTGAAGCTTTCTTT. It is translated as CASSEGRLTEAFF. J is TRBJ1-1 and V is TRBV6-1, with D unclear. The V gene lost 1 base and the J gene lost 4 bases, with 7 bases spanning the gap. Germline V gene sequence: CDR1 MNHNS, CDR2 SASEGT. The CDR3 covers 13 residues.

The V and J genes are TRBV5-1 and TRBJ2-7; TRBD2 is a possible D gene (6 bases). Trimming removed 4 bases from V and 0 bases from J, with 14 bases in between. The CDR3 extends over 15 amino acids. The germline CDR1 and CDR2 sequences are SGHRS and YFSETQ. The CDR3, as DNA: TGCGCCAGCAGCCAAACTAGCCTTAGCTCCTACGAGCAGTACTTC. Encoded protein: CASSQTSLSSYEQYF.

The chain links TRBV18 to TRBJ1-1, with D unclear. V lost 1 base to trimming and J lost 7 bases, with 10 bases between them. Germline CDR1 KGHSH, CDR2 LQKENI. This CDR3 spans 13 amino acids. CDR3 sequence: CASSPLDRGEAFF. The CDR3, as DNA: TGTGCCAGCTCACCACTGGATCGGGGTGAAGCTTTCTTT.

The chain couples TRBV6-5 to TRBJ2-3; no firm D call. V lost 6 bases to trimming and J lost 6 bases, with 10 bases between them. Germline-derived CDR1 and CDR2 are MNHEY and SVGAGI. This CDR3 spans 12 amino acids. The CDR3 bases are TGTGCCAGCAGGGCATTTTCTGATACGCAGTATTTT. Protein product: CASRAFSDTQYF.

The CDR3 DNA sequence: TGTGCCAGCTCACTGGGCCGCGACAATGAGCAGTTCTTC. It translates to CASSLGRDNEQFF. The chain uses TRBV18 and TRBJ2-1; D unclear. This CDR3 contains 13 residues. V was clipped by 4 bases and J by 5 bases, with 9 bases between them. Germline V gene sequence: CDR1 KGHSH, CDR2 LQKENI.

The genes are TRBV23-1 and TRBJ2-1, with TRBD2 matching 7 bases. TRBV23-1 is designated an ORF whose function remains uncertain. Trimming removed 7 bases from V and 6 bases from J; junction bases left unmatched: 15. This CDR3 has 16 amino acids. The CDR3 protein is CASMPPRLADLNEQFF. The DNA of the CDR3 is TGCGCCAGCATGCCCCCCCGTCTAGCGGACCTCAATGAGCAGTTCTTC.

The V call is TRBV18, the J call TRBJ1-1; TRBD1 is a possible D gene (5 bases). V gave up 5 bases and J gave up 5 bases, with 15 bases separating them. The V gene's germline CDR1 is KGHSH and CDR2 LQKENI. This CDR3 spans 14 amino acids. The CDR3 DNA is TGTGCCAGCTCATCGGACTTCCGGGGGACTGAAGCTTTCTTT. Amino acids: CASSSDFRGTEAFF.

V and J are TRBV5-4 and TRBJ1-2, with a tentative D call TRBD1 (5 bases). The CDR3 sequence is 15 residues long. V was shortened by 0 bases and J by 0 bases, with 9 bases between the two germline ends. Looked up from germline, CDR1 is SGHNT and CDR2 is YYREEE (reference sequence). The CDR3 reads CASSLENRPNYGYTF. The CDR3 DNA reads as TGTGCCAGCAGCTTGGAAAACAGGCCTAACTATGGCTACACCTTC.

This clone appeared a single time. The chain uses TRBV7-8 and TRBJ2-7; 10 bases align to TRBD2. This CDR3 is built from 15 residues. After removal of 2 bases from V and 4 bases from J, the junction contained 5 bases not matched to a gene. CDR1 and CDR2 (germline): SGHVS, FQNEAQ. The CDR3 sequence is CASSLTSGRGYEQYF. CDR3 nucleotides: TGTGCCAGCAGCTTAACGAGCGGGAGGGGATACGAGCAGTACTTC. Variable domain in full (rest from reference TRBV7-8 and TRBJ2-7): GAGVSQSPRYKVAKRGQDVALRCDPISGHVSLFWYQQALGQGPEFLTYFQNEAQLDKSGLPSDRFFAERPEGSVSTLKIQRTQQEDSAVYLCASSLTSGRGYEQYFGPGTRLTVT.

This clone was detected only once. CDR3 in amino acids: CASSDFWTRSTDTQYF. CDR3 in DNA: TGTGCCAGCAGTGACTTTTGGACTAGATCAACAGATACGCAGTATTTT. The chain joins TRBV6-4 to TRBJ2-3; TRBD2 matches 7 bases. Germline CDR1 MRHNA, CDR2 SNTAGT. The junction had 7 bases not matched to a gene; V was cut back by 1 base and J by 3 bases. The CDR3 consists of 16 residues.

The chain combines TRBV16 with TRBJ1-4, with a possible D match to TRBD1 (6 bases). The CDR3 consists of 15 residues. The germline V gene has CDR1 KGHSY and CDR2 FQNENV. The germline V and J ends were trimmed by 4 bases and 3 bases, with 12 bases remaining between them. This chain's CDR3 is CASSPRDTPNEKLFF. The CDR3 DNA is TGTGCCAGCAGCCCCCGGGACACTCCTAATGAAAAACTGTTTTTT. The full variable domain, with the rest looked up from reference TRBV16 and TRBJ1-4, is GEEVAQTPKHLVRGEGQKAKLYCAPIKGHSYVFWYQQVLKNEFKFLISFQNENVFDETGMPKERFSAKCLPNSPCSLEIQATKLEDSAVYFCASSPRDTPNEKLFFGSGTQLSVL.

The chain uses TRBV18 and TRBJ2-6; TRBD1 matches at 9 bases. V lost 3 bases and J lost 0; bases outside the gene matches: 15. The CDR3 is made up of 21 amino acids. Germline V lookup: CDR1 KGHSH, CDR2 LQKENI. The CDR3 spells CASSPYPTGTGSTSGANVLTF. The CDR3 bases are TGTGCCAGCTCACCGTATCCCACCGGGACAGGGTCCACCTCTGGGGCCAACGTCCTGACTTTC.

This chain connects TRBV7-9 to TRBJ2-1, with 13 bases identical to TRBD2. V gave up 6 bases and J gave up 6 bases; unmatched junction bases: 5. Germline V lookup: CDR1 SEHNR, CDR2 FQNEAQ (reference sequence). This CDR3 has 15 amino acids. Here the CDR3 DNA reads TGTGCCAGCAGTACACTAGCGGGAGGGCGCAATGAGCAGTTCTTC. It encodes CASSTLAGGRNEQFF.

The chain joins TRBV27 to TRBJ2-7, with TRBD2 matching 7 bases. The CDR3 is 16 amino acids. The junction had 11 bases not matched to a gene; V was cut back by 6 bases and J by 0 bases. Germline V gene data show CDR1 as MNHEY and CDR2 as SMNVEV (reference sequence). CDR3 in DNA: TGTGCCAGCAGCCACATAGGCGGGAGAGGCTCCTACGAGCAGTACTTC. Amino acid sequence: CASSHIGGRGSYEQYF.

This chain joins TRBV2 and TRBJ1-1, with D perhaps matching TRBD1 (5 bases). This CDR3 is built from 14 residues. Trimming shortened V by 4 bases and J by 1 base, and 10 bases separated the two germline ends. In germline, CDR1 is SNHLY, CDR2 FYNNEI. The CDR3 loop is CASSVRGENTEAFF. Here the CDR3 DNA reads TGTGCCAGCAGTGTCCGGGGGGAGAACACTGAAGCTTTCTTT.

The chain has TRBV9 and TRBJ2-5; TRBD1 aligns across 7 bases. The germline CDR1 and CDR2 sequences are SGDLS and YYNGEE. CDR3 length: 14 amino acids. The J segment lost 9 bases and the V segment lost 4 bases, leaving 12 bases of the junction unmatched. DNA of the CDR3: TGTGCCAGCAGCCGTGACTACAGGGGAAAGGCCCAGTACTTC. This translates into CASSRDYRGKAQYF.

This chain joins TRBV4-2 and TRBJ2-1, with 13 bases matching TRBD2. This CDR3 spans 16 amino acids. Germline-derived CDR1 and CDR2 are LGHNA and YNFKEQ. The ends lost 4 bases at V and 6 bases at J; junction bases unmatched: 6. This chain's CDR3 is CASSRGGLAGINEQFF. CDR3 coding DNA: TGTGCCAGCAGCCGGGGGGGACTAGCGGGAATCAATGAGCAGTTCTTC.

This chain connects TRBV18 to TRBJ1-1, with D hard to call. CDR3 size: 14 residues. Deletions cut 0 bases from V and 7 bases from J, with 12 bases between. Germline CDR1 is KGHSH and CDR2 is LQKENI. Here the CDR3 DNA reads TGTGCCAGCTCACCACCGGAGGGAGTCGGTGAAGCTTTCTTT. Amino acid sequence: CASSPPEGVGEAFF.

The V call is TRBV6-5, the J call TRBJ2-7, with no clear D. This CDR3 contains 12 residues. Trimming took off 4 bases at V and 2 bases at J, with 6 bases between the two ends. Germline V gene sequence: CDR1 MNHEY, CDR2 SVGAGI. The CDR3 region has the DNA TGTGCCAGCAGTTCAGTGCCCTACGAGCAGTACTTC. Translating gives CASSSVPYEQYF.

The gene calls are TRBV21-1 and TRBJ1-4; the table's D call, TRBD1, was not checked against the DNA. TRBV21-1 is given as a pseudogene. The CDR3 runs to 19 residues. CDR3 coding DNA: TGTGCCAGCGGCCGCAAAGAAACGGGGACAGCAGTTCAAAATGAAAAACTGTTTTTT. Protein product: CASGRKETGTAVQNEKLFF.

CDR3 bases: TGCGCCAGCAGCTTGGCCCTGAGGCCTGGGGAGCAGTACTTC. Residues: CASSLALRPGEQYF. This rearrangement joins TRBV5-1 to TRBJ2-7; unclear D gene. The CDR3 sequence is 14 residues long. The germline V and J ends were trimmed by 0 bases and 7 bases, with 14 bases remaining between them. Germline V gene lookup returns CDR1 SGHRS and CDR2 YFSETQ.